The rows below give T cell receptor beta chains drawn from one sample of a study of blood T cell repertoires in COVID-19. Sequenced by immunoSEQ multiplex PCR; TCRdb stores in-frame clones only, minus some. The sample carries approximately 210,000 clones, about 87% recorded once. The sample taken for sequencing was peripheral blood. These receptors came from a man aged 70 or older with acute or convalescent COVID-19. CDR3s include the opening cysteine and the closing phenylalanine or tryptophan. The D gene is left open where the match is weak. Size values are once, few and many counts, or a class for expanded clones, and some rows have none.

>TRBD2|TRBJ2-7|once|TRBV20-1
CSASLAGVGVYEQYF
TGCAGTGCTAGTCTTGCGGGAGTCGGCGTCTACGAGCAGTACTTC
>-|TRBJ1-3|-|TRBV25-1
CASLTAGNTIYF
TGTGCCAGTCTCACAGCTGGAAACACCATATATTTT
>TRBD1|TRBJ1-1|-|TRBV9
CASSVGGTGGNTEAFF
TGTGCCAGCAGCGTAGGGGGGACAGGGGGCAACACTGAAGCTTTCTTT
>TRBD1|TRBJ2-2|-|TRBV7-3
CASSRTGGTGELFF
TGTGCCAGCAGCCGAACAGGGGGCACCGGGGAGCTGTTTTTT
>-|TRBJ2-5|once|TRBV24-1
CATSEPGLGETQYF
TGTGCCACCAGTGAGCCAGGGCTGGGAGAGACCCAGTACTTC
>TRBD1|TRBJ2-1|-|TRBV19
CASSSGQGFGEQFF
TGTGCCAGTAGTTCAGGACAGGGGTTTGGTGAGCAGTTCTTC
>TRBD2|TRBJ2-2|-|TRBV4-2
CASSQDPGLVSTGELFF
TGTGCCAGCAGCCAAGATCCAGGACTAGTATCCACCGGGGAGCTGTTTTTT
>-|TRBJ2-6|-|TRBV21-1
CASSKGDRGLDGANVLTF
TGTGCCAGCAGCAAAGGTGACAGGGGTCTAGATGGGGCCAACGTCCTGACTTTC
>-|TRBJ1-4|once|TRBV7-2
CASSLQAGANQEKLFF
TGTGCCAGCAGCTTACAAGCGGGGGCGAACCAGGAAAAACTGTTTTTT
>-|TRBJ2-1|-|TRBV2
CASSEDTREQFF
TGTGCCAGCAGTGAAGATACCCGGGAGCAGTTCTTC
>TRBD2|TRBJ2-7|-|TRBV10-3
CAILAVSSYEQYF
TGTGCCATCCTAGCGGTTAGCTCCTACGAGCAGTACTTC
>TRBD1|TRBJ1-2|-|TRBV9
CASSVRAGTGDYGYTF
TGTGCCAGCAGCGTAAGGGCCGGGACAGGGGACTATGGCTACACCTTC
>-|TRBJ1-5|-|TRBV29-1
CSVLTGSLNQPQHF
TGCAGCGTTTTAACAGGGTCCCTGAATCAGCCCCAGCATTTT
>TRBD1|TRBJ2-7|-|TRBV27
CASSMNPGGAGSEQYF
TGTGCCAGCAGTATGAATCCAGGGGGCGCGGGGTCCGAGCAGTACTTC
>TRBD1|TRBJ2-7|few|TRBV29-1
CSVSQGAWYEQYF
TGCAGCGTATCACAGGGGGCGTGGTACGAGCAGTACTTC
>TRBD2|TRBJ2-5|-|TRBV5-5
CASSYSGRALGETQYF
TGTGCCAGCAGCTATAGCGGGAGGGCCCTCGGGGAGACCCAGTACTTC
>TRBD1|TRBJ1-3|-|TRBV27
CASSLNRGGSSGNTIYF
TGTGCCAGCAGTTTAAATAGAGGGGGCAGTTCTGGAAACACCATATATTTT
>-|TRBJ1-1|few|TRBV19
CASSIDFREAFF
TGTGCCAGTAGTATCGATTTCAGGGAAGCTTTCTTT
>-|TRBJ2-2|once|TRBV5-6
CASSLVPAANTGELFF
TGTGCCAGCAGCTTGGTCCCAGCGGCCAACACCGGGGAGCTGTTTTTT
>TRBD2|TRBJ2-5|once|TRBV9
CASSVGLAGSQETQYF
TGTGCCAGCAGCGTAGGGCTAGCGGGGTCCCAAGAGACCCAGTACTTC
>TRBD1|TRBJ1-5|-|TRBV19
CASREQGNQPQHF
TGTGCCAGTAGGGAACAGGGGAATCAGCCCCAGCATTTT
>TRBD1|TRBJ1-5|-|TRBV27
CASSPLPGTGDNQPQHF
TGTGCCAGCAGTCCACTTCCCGGGACAGGGGATAATCAGCCCCAGCATTTT
>-|TRBJ2-3|-|TRBV5-1
CASSLEGLTDTQYF
TGCGCCAGCAGCTTGGAGGGGCTCACAGATACGCAGTATTTT
>-|TRBJ2-2|-|TRBV5-1
CASSLGSSGTGELFF
TGCGCCAGCAGCTTGGGGTCGAGCGGCACCGGGGAGCTGTTTTTT
>-|TRBJ2-3|-|TRBV5-4
CASSFAGGTDTQYF
TGTGCCAGCAGCTTTGCGGGCGGCACAGATACGCAGTATTTT
>-|TRBJ2-5|-|TRBV5-1
CASSQDSGTQYF
TGCGCCAGCTCCCAGGACAGTGGGACCCAGTACTTC
>-|TRBJ2-3|-|TRBV25-1
CASSDSQTDTQYF
TGTGCCAGCAGTGATTCACAAACAGATACGCAGTATTTT